This TCR beta chain was recorded in a study of T-cell reconstitution after alpha-beta-depleted transplantation in children. V shed 6 bases and J shed 9 bases, with 9 bases lying between them. This CDR3 has 11 amino acids. Unique molecular identifiers were used to barcode this TCRbeta library. TCRdb recomputed calls from the PCR reads with MiXCR, one row per CDR3 protein. The data show some 500,000 distinct CDR3 sequences, around a third seen once. Sequencing used PBMCs from the stem cell graft donor, obtained from the stem cell graft. V gene TRBV12-3 or TRBV12-4 combines with J gene TRBJ1-5; D is ambiguous. This clonotype was sampled from a human donor who donated a stem cell graft to a child with aplastic anemia. CDR3 region: CASSNRGPQHF. DNA of the CDR3: TGTGCCAGCAGCAACCGCGGGCCCCAGCATTTT.